The TCR beta chain described here comes from a study of T cell repertoires in cytomegalovirus infection. General observations from the study: HLA-C-restricted TCR beta clonotypes specific for CMV led the ex vivo response.

MiXCR, run by TCRdb on the reads, gives a single entry per CDR3 protein. The data hold roughly 730,000 distinct CDR3 sequences, with roughly 36% observed a single time. About this clonotype: As yet, its antigen is unknown.

The TCR originated in a human donor in good health (CMV status not recorded). Some clones in this sample may be carry-over from other donors' samples. Sequencing used cultured PBMCs, obtained from culture after CMV antigen stimulation.

The CDR3 DNA follows: TGTGCCAGCAGCCGGCAGGGTACCTTCTACGAGCAGTACTTC. This codes for CASSRQGTFYEQYF. The chain couples TRBV7-1 to TRBJ2-7; TRBD1 might be the D (5 bases). TRBV7-1 is an ORF; its function is uncertain. The CDR3 loop spans 14 amino acids. V lost 5 bases to trimming and J lost 3 bases, with 14 bases between them.